The 28 T cell receptor beta chains in this list originate from one sample, sequenced in a study of T cells in Graves' hyperthyroidism and ophthalmopathy. Amplified regions were TCR beta CDR3 sequences from RNA transcripts. Carried out on the TCR CDR3, a first-round RT-PCR used the HTBI primer set. TCRdb redid the calling of the multiplex PCR reads with MiXCR, one entry per CDR3 protein. This sample yields about 410,000 distinct CDR3 sequences, of which 14% to 15% are seen a single time; less than 15% belongs to the top ten. Sample: blood. The receptors derive from a man between 18 and 35 years old with Graves' ophthalmopathy.

The chain combines TRBV4-1 with TRBJ2-1; 9 bases are shared with TRBD1. Losses at the gene ends were 7 bases for V and 10 bases for J; bases not matched to a gene: 2. There are 11 residues in the CDR3. In germline, CDR1 is MGHRA, CDR2 YSYEKL. The CDR3 loop reads CASNRGREQFF. The CDR3 nucleotides read TGCGCCAGCAACAGGGGGCGGGAGCAGTTCTTC.

This clonotype showed up just a few times. V is TRBV7-9 and J is TRBJ2-5; maybe TRBD1 (6 bases). The V end was cut by 4 bases, the J end by 1 base, with 13 bases between. CDR1 is SEHNR and CDR2 is FQNEAQ in the germline V gene (reference sequence). This CDR3 region has 15 residues. The CDR3 coding sequence is TGTGCCAGCAGCTCCCGGACAGCCCTCCAAGAGACCCAGTACTTC. Protein product: CASSSRTALQETQYF. The whole variable domain, remainder taken from reference TRBV7-9 and TRBJ2-5, is DTGVSQNPRHKITKRGQNVTFRCDPISEHNRLYWYRQTLGQGPEFLTYFQNEAQLEKSRLLSDRFSAERPKGSFSTLEIQRTEQGDSAMYLCASSSRTALQETQYFGPGTRLLVL.

This clonotype was counted ten times or more. Written as DNA, the CDR3 is TGCAGTGCTAGACGAGGACGGGACACTGAAGCTTTCTTT. Its protein product is CSARRGRDTEAFF. The gene calls are TRBV20-1 and TRBJ1-1; D uncertain. V was shortened by 2 bases and J by 3 bases, with 10 bases between the two germline ends. Germline loops: CDR1 DFQATT, CDR2 SNEGSKA (reference sequence). This CDR3 region has 13 residues.

This clonotype was seen a few times. The chain links TRBV10-1 to TRBJ2-2, with D perhaps matching TRBD1 or TRBD2 (5 bases each). Trimming pared 8 bases from V and 6 bases from J, leaving 13 bases between. The CDR3 is 13 amino acids. From germline, CDR1 is WNHNN and CDR2 SYGVQD (reference sequence). The CDR3 DNA sequence: TGCGCCAGCGGGACCGAGTCCGCCGGGGAGCTGTTTTTT. This gives the protein CASGTESAGELFF.

This clonotype was detected ten times or more. The rearrangement links TRBV13 to TRBJ2-5, with TRBD2 matching over 9 bases. The length of the CDR3 is 15 residues. CDR1 and CDR2 (germline): PRHDT, FYEKMQ (reference sequence). J gave up 2 bases and V 1 base, and 2 bases lay outside the gene matches. The CDR3 nucleotides read TGTGCCAGCAGCTTAGCTAGCGGGGAACAAGAGACCCAGTACTTC. Its protein product is CASSLASGEQETQYF.

This clonotype has only a few counts. The chain is built from TRBV28 and TRBJ1-5, with 8 bases that match TRBD1. The V segment lost 7 bases and the J segment 2 bases; nucleotides outside the gene matches: 7. In germline, CDR1 is MDHEN, CDR2 SYDVKM. The CDR3 covers 15 residues. As DNA, the CDR3 is TGTGCCAGCAACCTACAGGGGGGTGGCAATCAGCCCCAGCATTTT. Its translation is CASNLQGGGNQPQHF.

On this clonotype itself: Possible read error: a much larger clone is one base away. The rearrangement joins TRBV28 to TRBJ1-2; D not resolved. The CDR3 loop spans 13 amino acids. CDR1 MDHEN and CDR2 SYDVKM come from the germline V gene. The CDR3 is CASSLDANCGYTF. The CDR3 DNA sequence: TGTGCCAGCAGTTTAGACGCGAACTGTGGCTACACCTTC.

This rearrangement joins TRBV24-1 to TRBJ2-1, with D hard to call. Germline CDR1 and CDR2: KGHDR and SFDVKD. Trimming removed 3 bases from V and 0 bases from J, with 11 bases in between. The CDR3 sequence is 16 residues long. This CDR3 is CATSDRRSSSYNEQFF. CDR3 DNA sequence: TGTGCCACCAGTGATCGAAGATCTAGCTCCTACAATGAGCAGTTCTTC.

This clonotype appeared many times. The chain combines TRBV20-1 with TRBJ1-6; TRBD1 might be the D (5 bases). Germline CDR1 is DFQATT and CDR2 is SNEGSKA (reference sequence). The germline V and J ends were trimmed by 6 bases and 9 bases, with 18 bases remaining between them. This CDR3 has 14 amino acids. The CDR3 sequence: CSAKDTTNLSPLHF. CDR3 in DNA: TGCAGTGCGAAGGACACAACCAACCTTTCACCCCTCCACTTT.

The rearrangement links TRBV5-1 to TRBJ2-3; TRBD1 aligns across 7 bases. The J segment lost 2 bases and the V segment lost 6 bases, leaving 3 bases of the junction unmatched. Germline values: CDR1 SGHRS, CDR2 YFSETQ. The CDR3 has 13 amino acids. CDR3 sequence: CASTGTATDTQYF. DNA for the CDR3: TGCGCCAGCACAGGGACAGCCACAGATACGCAGTATTTT.

About this clonotype itself: The DNA is left out, because the CDR3 cannot be placed on it with certainty; the CDR3 is given as TCRdb lists it. The rearrangement joins TRBV11-2 to TRBJ2-1; TRBD1, the D gene given by the table, was not confirmed from the DNA. CDR1 is SGHAT and CDR2 is FQNNGV in the germline V gene. The CDR3 region is 20 residues in length, termini included. The CDR3 loop reads CASSIYLCSAAGTTYNEQFF.

There are many counts of this clonotype. V usage is TRBV20-1 and J usage is TRBJ2-2; a possible D gene is TRBD2 (7 bases). The CDR3 covers 16 residues. Germline CDR1 is DFQATT and CDR2 is SNEGSKA (reference sequence). V lost 0 bases and J 4 bases, leaving 15 bases between the germline ends. Here the CDR3 reads CSARDTRRGATGELFF. CDR3 sequence (DNA): TGCAGTGCTAGAGATACGAGACGGGGGGCCACCGGGGAGCTGTTTTTT.

This clonotype has more than one count but fewer than ten. The J gene is TRBJ2-4, the V gene TRBV12-3 or TRBV12-4; 9 bases map to TRBD1. The CDR3 extends over 15 amino acids. V lost 6 bases, J lost 4 bases, and 7 bases stayed unmatched. This chain's CDR3 is CASSILDRGKNIQYF. The DNA for the CDR3 is TGTGCCAGCAGCATATTGGACAGGGGTAAAAACATTCAGTACTTC.

This clonotype was seen ten or more times. The J gene is TRBJ2-2, the V gene TRBV12-3 or TRBV12-4; TRBD2 aligns across 7 bases. The length of the CDR3 is 15 residues. Trimming removed 8 bases from V and 6 bases from J; junction bases left unmatched: 12. CDR3 nucleotide sequence: TGTGCCAGCGGACGGTCAGGGAGGGTATCCGGGGAGCTGTTTTTT. This sequence encodes CASGRSGRVSGELFF.

This chain links TRBV12-3 or TRBV12-4 with TRBJ2-3; TRBD1 might be the D (6 bases). Trimming pared 6 bases from V and 0 bases from J, leaving 13 bases between. The CDR3 extends over 15 amino acids. This CDR3 is CASRTGPQSTDTQYF. For the CDR3, the DNA is TGTGCCAGCAGGACAGGACCCCAGAGCACAGATACGCAGTATTTT.

This clonotype has at least ten counts. The chain carries TRBV18 and TRBJ1-1; a weak D match, TRBD1 (5 bases). CDR3 length equals 16 residues. From germline, CDR1 is KGHSH and CDR2 LQKENI. V lost 2 bases and J lost 0, with 13 bases in between. Here the CDR3 reads CASSPSGVGMNTEAFF. CDR3 coding DNA: TGTGCCAGCTCACCATCGGGGGTGGGGATGAACACTGAAGCTTTCTTT. The full variable domain, with the rest looked up from reference TRBV18 and TRBJ1-1, is NAGVMQNPRHLVRRRGQEARLRCSPMKGHSHVYWYRQLPEEGLKFMVYLQKENIIDESGMPKERFSAEFPKEGPSILRIQQVVRGDSAAYFCASSPSGVGMNTEAFFGQGTRLTVV.

There are many counts of this clonotype. The chain carries TRBV14 and TRBJ1-2, with D unclear. Germline CDR1 is SGHDN and CDR2 is FVKESK. Trimming left V 3 bases short and J 4 bases short, with 9 bases between. This CDR3 spans 13 amino acids. CDR3 in amino acids: CASSHWGGYGYTF. CDR3 DNA: TGTGCCAGCAGCCACTGGGGAGGCTATGGCTACACCTTC.

This clonotype was seen at least ten times. The chain is built from TRBV18 and TRBJ2-7; D is undetermined. CDR1 KGHSH and CDR2 LQKENI come from the germline V gene. CDR3 length equals 13 residues. The V gene lost 2 bases and the J gene lost 6 bases, with 11 bases spanning the gap. The CDR3 spells CASSPVPAGEQYF. DNA of the CDR3: TGTGCCAGCTCACCAGTCCCAGCAGGCGAGCAGTACTTC.

This clonotype occurred many times. The genes are TRBV5-1 and TRBJ2-1; 7 bases agree with TRBD1. Germline lookup yields CDR1 SGHRS and CDR2 YFSETQ. Trimming cost V 0 bases and J 7 bases; bases outside gene matches: 10. This CDR3 contains 16 residues. This CDR3 reads CASSLAHTGATNEQFF. The CDR3 region has the DNA TGCGCCAGCAGCTTGGCCCATACAGGGGCCACTAATGAGCAGTTCTTC.

This clonotype was detected many times. This chain joins TRBV4-1 and TRBJ1-4, with D unresolved. The V end was cut by 0 bases, the J end by 4 bases, with 6 bases between. In germline, CDR1 is MGHRA, CDR2 YSYEKL. CDR3 length: 14 amino acids. The CDR3 loop is CASSQEDLNEKLFF. The CDR3 nucleotides read TGCGCCAGCAGCCAAGAGGACCTTAATGAAAAACTGTTTTTT.

This clonotype was detected only a few times. The chain carries TRBV6-5 and TRBJ2-7; 9 bases map to TRBD1. CDR3 length: 16 residues. Germline CDR1 and CDR2: MNHEY and SVGAGI. The V and J ends lost 0 bases and 0 bases, in that order; junction bases with no gene match: 3. The CDR3 DNA reads TGTGCCAGCAGTTACTCAGGGACAGGGAACTCCTACGAGCAGTACTTC. Translation: CASSYSGTGNSYEQYF.

This clonotype occurred many times. This chain uses TRBV7-6 with TRBJ2-3, with a tentative D call TRBD2 (5 bases). The CDR3 spans 16 residues. Per the germline V gene, CDR1 is SGHVS and CDR2 is FNYEAQ. Trimming cost V 4 bases and J 2 bases, with 16 bases left between them. The CDR3 bases are TGTGCCAGCAGCTCGAGGGATCTCTTAATCACAGATACGCAGTATTTT. Its protein is CASSSRDLLITDTQYF.

The rearrangement joins TRBV5-1 to TRBJ2-5, with 9 bases matching TRBD1. CDR1 and CDR2 (germline): SGHRS, YFSETQ. The CDR3 covers 13 residues. With 7 bases clipped from V and 4 bases from J, the junction kept 5 bases outside the gene matches. DNA of the CDR3: TGCGCCAGCTCGACAGGGGGGGCAGAGACCCAGTACTTC. Translating gives CASSTGGAETQYF.

V and J are TRBV20-1 and TRBJ2-3; a weak D match, TRBD1 (6 bases). Germline lookup yields CDR1 DFQATT and CDR2 SNEGSKA (reference sequence). CDR3 length: 12 residues. V was clipped by 5 bases and J by 6 bases, with 12 bases between them. The CDR3 sequence is CSAEEGQDTQYF. The CDR3 nucleotides are TGCAGTGCTGAAGAAGGACAGGATACGCAGTATTTT.

There are a few counts of this clonotype. Relative to the germline gene, one junction end is altered; a read error may explain this. The chain employs TRBV7-8 and TRBJ2-2; TRBD1 might be the D (5 bases). The CDR3 loop spans 16 amino acids. Germline V lookup: CDR1 SGHVS, CDR2 FQNEAQ. This CDR3 is CASSLFQGANTGELFF. The CDR3 nucleotides are TGTGCTAGCAGCTTATTTCAGGGCGCGAACACCGGGGAGCTGTTTTTT.

This clonotype was counted at least ten times. The V gene is TRBV24-1, the J gene TRBJ1-5; TRBD1 agrees at 9 bases. The CDR3 consists of 16 residues. V shed 3 bases and J 3 bases; nucleotides not matched to a gene: 5. The germline V gene has CDR1 KGHDR and CDR2 SFDVKD. The CDR3 here is CATSDHGDRANQPQHF. CDR3 in DNA: TGTGCCACCAGTGATCACGGGGACAGGGCCAATCAGCCCCAGCATTTT.

This clonotype was counted many times. CDR3 sequence (DNA): TGTGCCAGCAGTCAGCACAGGGCGAACACTGAAGCTTTCTTT. It translates to CASSQHRANTEAFF. This chain links TRBV6-1 with TRBJ1-1; D is perhaps TRBD1 (6 bases). Per the germline V gene, CDR1 is MNHNS and CDR2 is SASEGT. This CDR3 comprises 14 residues. V was shortened by 5 bases and J by 1 base, with 11 bases between the two germline ends.

This clonotype was detected many times. The chain couples TRBV3-1 to TRBJ2-5; perhaps D is TRBD1 or TRBD2 (6 bases each). This CDR3 region has 14 residues. Germline CDR1 LGHDT, CDR2 YNNKEL (reference sequence). The ends were cut back, 0 bases at V and 7 bases at J, with 12 bases in the middle. CDR3 amino acids: CASSQDTGAGTQYF. CDR3 sequence (DNA): TGTGCCAGCAGCCAAGATACGGGGGCGGGGACCCAGTACTTC.